This TCR beta chain originates from a study of OX40 agonist ivuxolimab in advanced cancers. Study information: As their treatment, patients were administered ivuxolimab, an agonistic anti-OX40 (CD134) antibody.

Measured with immunoSEQ multiplex PCR; TCRdb has only the in-frame clones, and not every one. The repertoire holds roughly 70,000 clones, with roughly 82% as singletons. To note about this clone: The junction differs from germline at one of its ends, possibly a read error. Distinct nucleotide sequences in the sample also encode this CDR3.

In germline, CDR1 is LNHDA, CDR2 SQIVND (reference sequence). The CDR3 runs to 16 residues. The source was CD4+ or CD8+ T cells sorted from blood, collected in a trial of the OX40 agonist ivuxolimab. The sequence was obtained from an adult with an advanced solid tumor such as melanoma, head and neck, liver or kidney cancer. The V and J genes are TRBV19 and TRBJ1-5; D is undetermined. Written as DNA, the CDR3 is TGTGCCAGTAGTCCCATCGTTACATATAGCAACCAGCCCCAGCATTTT. Amino acid sequence: CASSPIVTYSNQPQHF.